This T cell receptor beta chain was sequenced in a study of T-cell memory formation after mild COVID-19. Study-wide context: Across donors, TCR clusters were largely donor specific.

Barcoded TCR alpha and TCR beta cDNA libraries with UMIs came from 5'RACE using constant-segment primers. A single record per CDR3 protein comes from TCRdb applying MiXCR to the 5' RACE reads. This sample has about 470,000 distinct CDR3 sequences; about 23% occur once, and the top ten carry approximately 12%. Overall study results and limits: Confirmation of SARS-CoV-2 specificity was lacking for second-wave clones peaking day 37. Pre-infection memory harbored some responding clones, suggesting cross-reactive memory joined.

This CDR3 contains 13 residues. Germline V gene sequence: CDR1 SGHKS, CDR2 YYEKEE (reference sequence). The V and J ends lost 0 bases and 4 bases respectively, with 8 bases between them. This clonotype was detected many times. What it recognizes is unknown. This receptor was identified in an adult woman who had mild COVID-19 (a few samples of this study predate the infection). Cell type and time point are not known. The sample was PBMCs or a T cell subset sorted from them (not recorded which). The chain combines TRBV5-5 with TRBJ2-7; D is uncertain. CDR3 bases: TGTGCCAGCAGCTTGGGACCACATTACGAGCAGTACTTC. Its protein is CASSLGPHYEQYF.